A single sample is the source of the 3 T cell receptor beta chains below, sequenced in a study of cytomegalovirus exposure and HLA in healthy donors. PCR primers comprised 60 Vbeta and 13 Jbeta primers. Produced via immunoSEQ multiplex PCR; TCRdb's table is partial and in-frame only. Of 150,000 to 200,000 clones in the sample, 81% were seen once. Source material: PBMCs. Receptor source: a man between 18 and 35 years old in good health and CMV-seronegative.

The chain carries TRBV14 and TRBJ2-7, with 7 bases lining up with TRBD1. Per the germline V gene, CDR1 is SGHDN and CDR2 is FVKESK. This CDR3 is built from 16 residues. The junction had 12 bases not matched to a gene; V was cut back by 4 bases and J by 3 bases. As DNA, the CDR3 is TGTGCCAGCAGCCCCATCACAGGGGTAGGGGACTACGAGCAGTACTTC. Translation gives CASSPITGVGDYEQYF.

With respect to this clone: The junction and the germline gene differ at one end; a read error may be behind it. V usage is TRBV10-3 and J usage is TRBJ2-1; TRBD1 matches at 7 bases. Looked up from germline, CDR1 is ENHRY and CDR2 is SYGVKD. The CDR3 sequence is 13 residues long. The CDR3 DNA follows: TGTGCCATCAGTGAGTCTTCGGACAGGTCGGGGATCTTC. Translating it yields CAISESSDRSGIF.

This clone was seen only a few times. The chain recombines TRBV10-3 with TRBJ2-7; 8 positions match TRBD1. The CDR3 sequence is 15 residues long. Germline values: CDR1 ENHRY, CDR2 SYGVKD. Unmatched junction bases numbered 5, after V lost 2 bases and J lost 2 bases. In DNA, the CDR3 is TGTGCCATCAGTGAGACGGACAGGGTGGCCTACGAGCAGTACTTC. Its translation: CAISETDRVAYEQYF.